The following is a T cell receptor beta chain sequence with its context. Source study methods: Amplified reference gene primers provided the basis for estimating nucleated cell counts. Sequencing used immunoSEQ multiplex PCR; TCRdb keeps in-frame clones, though not all of them. That table furnishes V, J and clone size, whereas the DNA furnished D and trimming. The table includes about 72,000 clones, over 80% detected once. V gave up 3 bases and J gave up 7 bases, with 12 bases separating them. This CDR3 spans 12 amino acids. Per germline, CDR1 GTSNPN and CDR2 SVGIG (reference sequence). The data stem from a study of blood T cell repertoires in COVID-19. Study background: Spain, Italy and the United States supplied samples that represented acute and convalescent COVID-19. Sample material is recorded as cDNA or gDNA derived from T cells, B-cell-depleted T cells, or PBMCs.

This clonotype was sampled from a woman at least 80 years old with acute or convalescent COVID-19. The sequenced material came from peripheral blood. The rearrangement uses TRBV30 and TRBJ1-2; D unclear. The CDR3 sequence is CAWRWAEVGYTF. The CDR3 DNA is TGTGCCTGGAGGTGGGCGGAGGTTGGCTACACCTTC.